This T cell receptor (beta chain) was obtained from a study of blood T cell repertoires in COVID-19. Whole-study context: The United States, Italy and Spain were the sources of the acute and convalescent COVID-19 samples. The cDNA or gDNA used as material had been derived from T cells, B-cell-depleted T cells, or PBMCs.

Germline CDR1 is SGHRS and CDR2 is YFSETQ. Germline trimming cut 1 base from V and 6 bases from J; bases unmatched to any gene: 6. CDR3 length equals 15 residues. Original data processing: Estimation of nucleated cell counts relied on the amplification of reference gene primers. Using immunoSEQ multiplex PCR, the repertoire was profiled, and TCRdb retains in-frame clones only, with some absent. That table is the source of V, J and clone size, and D and trimming were worked out from the DNA. The sample lists some 250,000 clones; approximately 86% were seen once. This chain uses TRBV5-1 with TRBJ2-1, with 8 bases that match TRBD1. This receptor was taken from a man between 60 and 70 years old who had recovered from COVID-19. The sample comprised peripheral blood. The CDR3 loop reads CASSLFRGQSNEQFF. The CDR3 nucleotides are TGCGCCAGCAGCTTGTTCAGGGGGCAAAGCAATGAGCAGTTCTTC.